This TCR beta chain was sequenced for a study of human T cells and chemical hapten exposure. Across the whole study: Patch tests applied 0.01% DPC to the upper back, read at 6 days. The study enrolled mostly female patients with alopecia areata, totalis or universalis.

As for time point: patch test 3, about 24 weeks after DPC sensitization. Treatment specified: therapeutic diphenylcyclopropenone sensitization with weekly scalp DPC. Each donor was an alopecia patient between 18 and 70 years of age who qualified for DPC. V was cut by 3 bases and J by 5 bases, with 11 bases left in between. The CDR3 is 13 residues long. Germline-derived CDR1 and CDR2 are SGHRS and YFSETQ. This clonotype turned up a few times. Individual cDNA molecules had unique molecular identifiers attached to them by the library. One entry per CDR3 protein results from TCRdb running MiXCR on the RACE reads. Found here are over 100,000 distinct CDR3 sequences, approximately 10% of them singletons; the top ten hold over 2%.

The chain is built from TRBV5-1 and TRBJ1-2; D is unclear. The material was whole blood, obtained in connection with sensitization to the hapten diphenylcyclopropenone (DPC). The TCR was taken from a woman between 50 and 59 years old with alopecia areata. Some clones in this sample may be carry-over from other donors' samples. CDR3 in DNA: TGCGCCAGCAGCTCTGACGCTGGTTATGGCTACACCTTC. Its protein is CASSSDAGYGYTF.